These T cell receptor beta chains were read from a single sample in a study of T cell repertoires in ileal Crohn's disease. Data came from immunoSEQ multiplex PCR; TCRdb stores just in-frame clones and leaves some out. The sample gives fewer than 5,500 clones, 80% to 85% of which show up once; 13% to 15% is in the top ten. Sequences were obtained from ileal tissue. These receptors were collected from an adult with Crohn's disease. Both conserved end residues are part of each CDR3. A D gene is named only where the DNA matches it firmly. Rows give clone size only sometimes, using once, few, many, or a class for an expanded clone.

d_gene: TRBD2; v_gene: TRBV7-7; abundance: -; j_gene: TRBJ2-2; CDR3aa: CASSKRLAGVRTGELFF; CDR3nt: TGTGCCAGCAGCAAAAGACTAGCGGGGGTTAGAACCGGGGAGCTGTTTTTT
d_gene: TRBD1; v_gene: TRBV6-1; abundance: few; j_gene: TRBJ1-4; CDR3aa: CASKGQGATNEKLFF; CDR3nt: TGTGCCAGCAAGGGACAGGGGGCAACTAATGAAAAACTGTTTTTT
d_gene: TRBD1; v_gene: TRBV7-2; abundance: -; j_gene: TRBJ2-3; CDR3aa: CASSSQQGVVSDTQYF; CDR3nt: TGTGCCAGCAGCTCGCAACAGGGGGTTGTTTCAGATACGCAGTATTTT
d_gene: -; v_gene: TRBV5-8; abundance: -; j_gene: TRBJ1-2; CDR3aa: CASSWKGGYGYTF; CDR3nt: TGTGCCAGCAGCTGGAAGGGGGGCTATGGCTACACCTTC
d_gene: TRBD1; v_gene: TRBV19; abundance: -; j_gene: TRBJ1-1; CDR3aa: CASSDFRQGDRNTEAFF; CDR3nt: TGTGCCAGTAGTGATTTCCGACAGGGGGATCGGAACACTGAAGCTTTCTTT
d_gene: -; v_gene: TRBV2; abundance: -; j_gene: TRBJ2-2; CDR3aa: CASKRETANTGELFF; CDR3nt: TGTGCCAGCAAGCGCGAGACGGCGAACACCGGGGAGCTGTTTTTT
d_gene: TRBD1; v_gene: TRBV5-8; abundance: -; j_gene: TRBJ1-2; CDR3aa: CASSLIDREADGYTF; CDR3nt: TGTGCCAGCAGCTTGATTGACAGGGAAGCAGATGGCTACACCTTC
d_gene: TRBD2; v_gene: TRBV9; abundance: -; j_gene: TRBJ2-2; CDR3aa: CASSVVGGRATGELFF; CDR3nt: TGTGCCAGCAGCGTAGTGGGCGGGAGGGCCACCGGGGAGCTGTTTTTT
d_gene: -; v_gene: TRBV5-6; abundance: -; j_gene: TRBJ2-2; CDR3aa: CASSLRRAGWTGELFF; CDR3nt: TGTGCCAGCAGCTTGCGACGGGCAGGGTGGACCGGGGAGCTGTTTTTT
d_gene: TRBD1; v_gene: TRBV7-6; abundance: -; j_gene: TRBJ2-7; CDR3aa: CASSFRQGMFYEQYF; CDR3nt: TGTGCCAGCAGCTTTAGACAGGGGATGTTTTACGAGCAGTACTTC
d_gene: -; v_gene: TRBV5-1; abundance: once; j_gene: TRBJ1-2; CDR3aa: CASSLDDRNYGYTF; CDR3nt: TGCGCCAGCAGCTTGGATGACAGAAACTATGGCTACACCTTC
d_gene: TRBD1; v_gene: TRBV6-1; abundance: few; j_gene: TRBJ1-2; CDR3aa: CASSGRTGQTVSGYTF; CDR3nt: TGTGCCAGCAGTGGCCGGACAGGCCAAACTGTTAGTGGCTACACCTTC
d_gene: TRBD1; v_gene: TRBV11-2; abundance: -; j_gene: TRBJ2-7; CDR3aa: CASSIGQVEQYF; CDR3nt: TGTGCCAGCAGCATAGGACAGGTCGAGCAGTACTTC
d_gene: -; v_gene: TRBV28; abundance: once; j_gene: TRBJ1-2; CDR3aa: CASSSAGGYTF; CDR3nt: TGTGCCAGCAGTTCCGCGGGGGGCTACACCTTC
d_gene: TRBD1; v_gene: TRBV19; abundance: -; j_gene: TRBJ1-1; CDR3aa: CASATGGHTEAFF; CDR3nt: TGTGCCAGTGCGACAGGGGGCCACACTGAAGCTTTCTTT
d_gene: -; v_gene: TRBV4-1; abundance: -; j_gene: TRBJ1-5; CDR3aa: CASSQSLGRPNQPQHF; CDR3nt: TGCGCCAGCAGCCAGAGCCTCGGACGGCCCAATCAGCCCCAGCATTTT
d_gene: TRBD1; v_gene: TRBV18; abundance: -; j_gene: TRBJ1-6; CDR3aa: CASTRQGNSPLHF; CDR3nt: TGTGCCAGCACCCGACAGGGGAATTCACCCCTCCACTTT
d_gene: -; v_gene: TRBV5-1; abundance: -; j_gene: TRBJ1-1; CDR3aa: CASSLRMNTEAFF; CDR3nt: TGCGCCAGCTCCCTTAGGATGAACACTGAAGCTTTCTTT
d_gene: -; v_gene: TRBV5-4; abundance: -; j_gene: TRBJ1-3; CDR3aa: CASSPGRTYSGNTIYF; CDR3nt: TGTGCCAGCAGCCCAGGACGGACATACTCTGGAAACACCATATATTTT
d_gene: -; v_gene: TRBV7-3; abundance: -; j_gene: TRBJ2-1; CDR3aa: CASSRNRENYNEQFF; CDR3nt: TGTGCCAGCAGCCGGAACAGGGAAAACTACAATGAGCAGTTCTTC
d_gene: TRBD1; v_gene: TRBV19; abundance: -; j_gene: TRBJ1-4; CDR3aa: CASRPLGTATNEKLFF; CDR3nt: TGTGCCAGTAGACCCTTAGGGACAGCAACTAATGAAAAACTGTTTTTT
d_gene: -; v_gene: TRBV29-1; abundance: -; j_gene: TRBJ1-2; CDR3aa: CSVEDRDYGYTF; CDR3nt: TGCAGCGTCGAGGACAGAGACTATGGCTACACCTTC
d_gene: TRBD1; v_gene: TRBV18; abundance: -; j_gene: TRBJ2-5; CDR3aa: CASSPTGGHQETQYF; CDR3nt: TGTGCCAGCTCACCCACAGGGGGTCACCAAGAGACCCAGTACTTC
d_gene: -; v_gene: TRBV7-9; abundance: -; j_gene: TRBJ2-1; CDR3aa: CASSLVLAVRSYNEQFF; CDR3nt: TGTGCCAGCAGCTTAGTTCTGGCCGTTCGCTCCTACAATGAGCAGTTCTTC
d_gene: -; v_gene: TRBV20-1; abundance: few; j_gene: TRBJ1-1; CDR3aa: CSASHREAFF; CDR3nt: TGCAGTGCTTCACACCGCGAAGCTTTCTTT
d_gene: TRBD1; v_gene: TRBV6-4; abundance: -; j_gene: TRBJ1-1; CDR3aa: CASSDSTGEAFF; CDR3nt: TGTGCCAGCAGTGACTCGACAGGGGAAGCTTTCTTT